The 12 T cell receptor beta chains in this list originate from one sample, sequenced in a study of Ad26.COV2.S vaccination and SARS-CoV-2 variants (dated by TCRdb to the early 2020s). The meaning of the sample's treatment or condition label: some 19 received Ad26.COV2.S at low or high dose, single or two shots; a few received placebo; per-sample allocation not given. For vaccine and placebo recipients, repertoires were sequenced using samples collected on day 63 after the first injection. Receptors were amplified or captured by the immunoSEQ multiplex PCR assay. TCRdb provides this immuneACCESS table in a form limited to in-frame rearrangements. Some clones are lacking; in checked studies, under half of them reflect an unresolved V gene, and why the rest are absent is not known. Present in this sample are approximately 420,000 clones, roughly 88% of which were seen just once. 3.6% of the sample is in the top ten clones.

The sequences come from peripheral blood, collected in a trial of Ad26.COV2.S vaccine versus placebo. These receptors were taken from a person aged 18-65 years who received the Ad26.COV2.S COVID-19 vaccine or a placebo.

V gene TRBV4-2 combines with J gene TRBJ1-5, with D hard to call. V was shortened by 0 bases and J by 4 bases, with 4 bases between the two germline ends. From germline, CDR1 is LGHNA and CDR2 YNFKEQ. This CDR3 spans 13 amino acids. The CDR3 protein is CASSQERNQPQHF. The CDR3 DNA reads TGTGCCAGCAGCCAAGAAAGAAATCAGCCCCAGCATTTT.

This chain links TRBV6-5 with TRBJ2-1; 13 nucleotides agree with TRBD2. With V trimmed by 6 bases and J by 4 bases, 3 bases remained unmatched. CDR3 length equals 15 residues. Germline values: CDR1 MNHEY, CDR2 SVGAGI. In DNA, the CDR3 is TGTGCCAGCAGCTCACTAGCGGGGGGGTACAATGAGCAGTTCTTC. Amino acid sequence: CASSSLAGGYNEQFF.

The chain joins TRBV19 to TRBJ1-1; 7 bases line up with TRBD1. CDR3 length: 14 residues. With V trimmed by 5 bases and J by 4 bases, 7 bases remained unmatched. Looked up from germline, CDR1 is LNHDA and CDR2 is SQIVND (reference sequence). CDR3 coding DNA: TGTGCCAGTAGTGTAAGACAGGGCATCACTGAAGCTTTCTTT. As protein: CASSVRQGITEAFF.

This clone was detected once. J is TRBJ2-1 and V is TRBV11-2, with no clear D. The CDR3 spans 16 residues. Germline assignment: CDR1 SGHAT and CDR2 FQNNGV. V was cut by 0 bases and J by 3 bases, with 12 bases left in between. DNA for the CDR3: TGTGCCAGCAGCTTAGATCATCGGTTGTTCTACAATGAGCAGTTCTTC. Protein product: CASSLDHRLFYNEQFF. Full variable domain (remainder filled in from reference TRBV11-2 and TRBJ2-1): EAGVAQSPRYKIIEKRQSVAFWCNPISGHATLYWYQQILGQGPKLLIQFQNNGVVDDSQLPKDRFSAERLKGVDSTLKIQPAKLEDSAVYLCASSLDHRLFYNEQFFGPGTRLTVL.

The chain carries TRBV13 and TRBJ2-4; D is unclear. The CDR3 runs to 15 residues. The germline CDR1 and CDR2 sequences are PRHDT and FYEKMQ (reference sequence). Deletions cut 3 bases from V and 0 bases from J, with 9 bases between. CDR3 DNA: TGTGCCAGCAGCTTTAGGTCCATAGCCAAAAACATTCAGTACTTC. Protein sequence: CASSFRSIAKNIQYF.

The CDR3, as DNA: TGTGCCAGCAGTTACAGGGCCCGGAACACTGAAGCTTTCTTT. Translation gives CASSYRARNTEAFF. The chain uses TRBV6-2 or TRBV6-3 and TRBJ1-1; D is ambiguous. CDR1 MNHEY and CDR2 SVGEGT come from the germline V gene. CDR3 size: 14 residues. V lost 2 bases and J lost 1, with 8 bases in between.

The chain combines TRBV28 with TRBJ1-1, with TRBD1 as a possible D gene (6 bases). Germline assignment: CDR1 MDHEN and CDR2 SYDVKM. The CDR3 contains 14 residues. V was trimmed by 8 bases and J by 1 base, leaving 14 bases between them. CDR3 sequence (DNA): TGTGCCAGCCGAGTGGGGGGCGCGAACACTGAAGCTTTCTTT. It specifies CASRVGGANTEAFF.

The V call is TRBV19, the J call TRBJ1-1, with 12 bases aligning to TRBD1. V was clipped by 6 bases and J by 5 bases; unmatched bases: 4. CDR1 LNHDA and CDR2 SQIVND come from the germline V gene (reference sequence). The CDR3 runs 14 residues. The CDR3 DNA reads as TGTGCCAGTAGATGGGGACAGGGGGCTACTGAAGCTTTCTTT. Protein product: CASRWGQGATEAFF. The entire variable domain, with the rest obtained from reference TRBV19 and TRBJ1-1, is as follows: DGGITQSPKYLFRKEGQNVTLSCEQNLNHDAMYWYRQDPGQGLRLIYYSQIVNDFQKGDIAEGYSVSREKKESFPLTVTSAQKNPTAFYLCASRWGQGATEAFFGQGTRLTVV.

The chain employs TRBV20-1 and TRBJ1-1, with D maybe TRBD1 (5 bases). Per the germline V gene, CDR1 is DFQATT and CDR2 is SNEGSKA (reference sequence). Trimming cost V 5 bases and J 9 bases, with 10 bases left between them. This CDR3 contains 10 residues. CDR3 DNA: TGCAGTGCTGGGGGGAAGCAAGCTTTCTTT. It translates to CSAGGKQAFF.

The CDR3 DNA sequence: TGCGCCAGCAGCTTGGTTGGGAATCTTGGAAACACCATATATTTT. Amino acids: CASSLVGNLGNTIYF. This rearrangement joins TRBV5-1 to TRBJ1-3; D not certain. Germline assignment: CDR1 SGHRS and CDR2 YFSETQ. V was shortened by 0 bases and J by 3 bases, with 10 bases between the two germline ends. The CDR3 sequence is 15 residues long. Full variable domain (rest looked up from reference TRBV5-1 and TRBJ1-3): KAGVTQTPRYLIKTRGQQVTLSCSPISGHRSVSWYQQTPGQGLQFLFEYFSETQRNKGNFPGRFSGRQFSNSRSEMNVSTLELGDSALYLCASSLVGNLGNTIYFGEGSWLTVV.

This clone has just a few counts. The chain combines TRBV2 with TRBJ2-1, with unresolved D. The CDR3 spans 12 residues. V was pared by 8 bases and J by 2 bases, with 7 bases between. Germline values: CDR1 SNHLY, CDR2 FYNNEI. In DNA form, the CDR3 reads TGTGCCAGCGGCAGAGCCTACAATGAGCAGTTCTTC. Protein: CASGRAYNEQFF.

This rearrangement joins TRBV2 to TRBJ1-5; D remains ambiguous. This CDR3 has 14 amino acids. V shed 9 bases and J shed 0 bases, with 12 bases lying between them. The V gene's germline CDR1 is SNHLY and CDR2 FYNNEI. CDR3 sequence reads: CASSGSNSNQPQHF. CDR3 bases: TGTGCCAGTTCAGGCAGTAATAGCAATCAGCCCCAGCATTTT.